This T cell receptor (beta chain) derives from a study of cytomegalovirus exposure and HLA in healthy donors. Study information: Among the roughly 400 genotyped donors, around 85% were placed in the Caucasian-associated ancestry cluster.

Study observations and caveats: Analyzed later, association rates of TCRs varied across HLA loci, with DRB1 most and HLA-C fewest.

The PCR employed 60 Vbeta primers together with 13 Jbeta primers. Profiled with immunoSEQ multiplex PCR; TCRdb holds only in-frame clones, not every one. This table has roughly 120,000 clones, 70% to 80% appearing once. Germline V CDR1 and CDR2: LNHDA, SQIVND (reference sequence). The V segment lost 1 base and the J segment 7 bases; nucleotides outside the gene matches: 8. The CDR3 contains 16 residues. In its sample, this clone was seen once. Its cognate antigen is unknown. This clonotype was sampled from a man aged 50 or older in good health and CMV-seropositive. The chain is built from TRBV19 and TRBJ1-2; TRBD1 aligns across 11 bases. Sequencing was performed on PBMCs. CDR3 nucleotides: TGTGCCAGTAGTATAGCAAAGGGACAGGGGGTAGTTGGCTACACCTTC. It yields the protein CASSIAKGQGVVGYTF.